What follows describes a single T cell receptor beta chain. The sample originates from a study of blood T cell repertoires in COVID-19. Overall study: Spain, Italy and the United States supplied samples that represented acute and convalescent COVID-19. Sources were T cells, B-cell-depleted T cells, or PBMCs; the material itself was cDNA or gDNA.

In the authors' methods: It was from reference gene primer amplification that nucleated cell counts were estimated. This table comes from immunoSEQ multiplex PCR, and its TCRdb copy is limited to in-frame clones, with some not included. That table furnishes V, J and clone size, whereas the DNA furnished D and trimming. The data hold approximately 58,000 clones, with 77% observed a single time. V was cut by 0 bases and J by 6 bases, with 15 bases left in between. The CDR3 has 15 amino acids. Germline V lookup: CDR1 SGHRS, CDR2 YFSETQ. The chain uses TRBV5-1 and TRBJ1-2; D is uncertain. The sample taken for sequencing was peripheral blood. The TCR originated in a man aged 65-85 years with active or convalescent COVID-19. The DNA for the CDR3 is TGCGCCAGCAGCTTGGACGGGAGGAGGGTGGATGGCTACACCTTC. Amino acid sequence: CASSLDGRRVDGYTF.